These T cell receptor beta chains were read from a single sample in a study of PD-L1 blockade in urothelial cancer. Repertoires were generated with immunoSEQ multiplex PCR, while TCRdb's copy carries only in-frame clones and drops some. The sample holds about 48,000 clones; roughly 80% are singletons and the top ten take 8.8%. The source was PBMCs, collected around atezolizumab (anti-PD-L1) treatment. The receptors were gathered from a man in his 70s with urothelial cancer. CDR3s include the opening cysteine and the closing phenylalanine or tryptophan. The order of the fields is D gene, V gene, clone size, J gene, CDR3 DNA, CDR3 protein. D genes are given only for firm matches. Where a row states a size, it is once, few, many or the class of an expanded clone; other rows omit it.

TRBD2	TRBV7-9	once	TRBJ2-7	TGTGCCAGCAGCTTTGGGACTAGCGGCTACGAGCAGTACTTC	CASSFGTSGYEQYF
.	TRBV5-1	.	TRBJ2-1	TGCGCCAGCAGCTTGGCCGATAGTTACGATGAGCAGTTCTTC	CASSLADSYDEQFF
TRBD2	TRBV5-1	.	TRBJ2-1	TGCGCCAGCAGCCGTCCCGGGACTAGCGGGAGCGGTGAGCAGTTCTTC	CASSRPGTSGSGEQFF
TRBD2	TRBV11-3	.	TRBJ2-1	TGTGCCAGCAGCTTCGGGAGTCGGGAGGGCGCTAACGAGCAGTTCTTC	CASSFGSREGANEQFF
TRBD1	TRBV2	once	TRBJ2-5	TGTGCCAGCAGGGACAGGGTAGGGGAGGAGACCCAGTACTTC	CASRDRVGEETQYF
.	TRBV19	.	TRBJ2-5	TGTGCCAGTAGTATGGGTAAAGGGGGACAAGAGACCCAGTACTTC	CASSMGKGGQETQYF
.	TRBV18	.	TRBJ2-5	TGTGCCAGCTCACCGCCGCACACCCAAGAGACCCAGTACTTC	CASSPPHTQETQYF
.	TRBV7-9	.	TRBJ2-3	TGTGCCAGCACAGGCACAGATACGCAGTATTTT	CASTGTDTQYF
.	TRBV2	.	TRBJ2-7	TGTGCCAGCAGTGAGCGGTACACCTCCACCTACGAGCAGTACTTC	CASSERYTSTYEQYF
TRBD2	TRBV9	.	TRBJ2-5	TGTGCCAGCAGCCCCAGCGGGACTCAAGAGACCCAGTACTTC	CASSPSGTQETQYF
.	TRBV27	many	TRBJ1-4	TGTGCCAGCAGTTCCTTACAGTCACCCGAGGAAAAACTGTTTTTT	CASSSLQSPEEKLFF
TRBD2	TRBV30	.	TRBJ2-5	TGTGCCTGGAAAGGACTAGCGGGAGTTAAAGAGACCCAGTACTTC	CAWKGLAGVKETQYF
.	TRBV21-1	.	TRBJ1-5	TGTGCCAGCTTCACCTCGGGAGGGCCCCAGCATTTT	CASFTSGGPQHF
.	TRBV7-9	.	TRBJ2-1	TGTGCCAGCACCTCATCGGGAGTGGGGTACAATGAGCAGTTCTTC	CASTSSGVGYNEQFF
TRBD2	TRBV2	.	TRBJ2-7	TGTGCCAGCAGAAAACTAGCGGGGGAGCAGTACTTC	CASRKLAGEQYF
TRBD1	TRBV29-1	.	TRBJ1-1	TGCAGCGTCCTTGACAGGGGGGGTATGAACACTGAAGCTTTCTTT	CSVLDRGGMNTEAFF
TRBD2	TRBV11-3	.	TRBJ2-1	TGTGCCAGCAGCTCACTAGCGGGAGGGTCCTACAATGAGCAGTTCTTC	CASSSLAGGSYNEQFF
TRBD1	TRBV28	.	TRBJ1-5	TGTGCCAGCCGGGCAGGGGGCGGCAATCAGCCCCAGCATTTT	CASRAGGGNQPQHF
.	TRBV7-9	.	TRBJ1-1	TGTGCCAGCAGCCGAATAGGTTCGGGCGGGACTGAAGCTTTCTTT	CASSRIGSGGTEAFF
TRBD1	TRBV2	.	TRBJ2-1	TGTGCCAGCAGCACAGGGGACAGGGAGCAGTTCTTC	CASSTGDREQFF
TRBD1	TRBV28	.	TRBJ2-7	TGTGCCAGCAGAATACAGGGGGACTCCTACGAGCAGTACTTC	CASRIQGDSYEQYF
TRBD2	TRBV7-2	.	TRBJ2-1	TGTGCCAGCAGCTCCGGACTAGCGGGTTACAATGAGCAGTTCTTC	CASSSGLAGYNEQFF
.	TRBV11-2	.	TRBJ1-2	TGTGCCAGCAGCTTAAGCTCCGCCAACGTCTATGGCTACACCTTC	CASSLSSANVYGYTF
.	TRBV5-6	.	TRBJ2-1	TGTGCCAGCAGCTTGAGGGAGGGGGGTTTTTACAATGAGCAGTTCTTC	CASSLREGGFYNEQFF
TRBD1	TRBV10-3	once	TRBJ1-1	TGTGCCACCAGCCCCAGTCCGGGACAGATGAACACTGAAGCTTTCTTT	CATSPSPGQMNTEAFF
.	TRBV14	.	TRBJ2-7	TGTGCCAGCAGCCCCCGACCTCCGGCGGAACACTCCTACGAGCAGTACTTC	CASSPRPPAEHSYEQYF
TRBD1	TRBV7-9	.	TRBJ2-1	TGTGCCAGCAGCGCCGGGACAGGGTCGTACAATGAGCAGTTCTTC	CASSAGTGSYNEQFF
TRBD2	TRBV18	.	TRBJ2-3	TGTGCCAGCTCACCACCAGGACTAGCGGGAGATACGCAGTATTTT	CASSPPGLAGDTQYF
.	TRBV5-1	.	TRBJ2-7	TGCGCCAGCAGCTTGGGTTCTAACTCCTACGAGCAGTACTTC	CASSLGSNSYEQYF
.	TRBV30	few	TRBJ1-4	TGTGCCTGGAGTGCGGGAATGGGTAACGAAAAACTGTTTTTT	CAWSAGMGNEKLFF
.	TRBV6-1	.	TRBJ1-1	TGTGCCAGCAGTTCTCGGGGAGGGATGAACACTGAAGCTTTCTTT	CASSSRGGMNTEAFF
TRBD1	TRBV25-1	.	TRBJ1-6	TGTGCCAGCAGCCTCGGGACAGGGAGCGGGGCACCCCTCCACTTT	CASSLGTGSGAPLHF
.	TRBV5-1	few	TRBJ1-4	TGCGCCAGCAGCTCAGGGATCCCACCAACTAATGAAAAACTGTTTTTT	CASSSGIPPTNEKLFF
.	TRBV11-3	.	TRBJ2-1	TGTGCCAGCAGCTTAGATCCCCCAGGGGCGGCAGGATACAATGAGCAGTTCTTC	CASSLDPPGAAGYNEQFF
TRBD2	TRBV4-1	.	TRBJ2-1	TGCGCCAGCAGCCACCTGGGACTAGCGGGAGCGGGCAATGAGCAGTTCTTC	CASSHLGLAGAGNEQFF
.	TRBV4-1	.	TRBJ2-7	TGCGCCAGCAGCCAAGAATACGGGGTAGGCTCCTACGAGCAGTACTTC	CASSQEYGVGSYEQYF
TRBD2	TRBV29-1	few	TRBJ2-1	TGCAGCGTTGAGGGACTAGCGGGGTTCTCCTACAATGAGCAGTTCTTC	CSVEGLAGFSYNEQFF
.	TRBV14	.	TRBJ1-1	TGTGCCAGCAGCTGGGGAGGGCCTGAAGCTTTCTTT	CASSWGGPEAFF
TRBD2	TRBV7-2	.	TRBJ2-1	TGTGCCAGCAGCCATTCGTCTAGCGGGTTAGGCAATGAGCAGTTCTTC	CASSHSSSGLGNEQFF
.	TRBV5-1	few	TRBJ1-1	TGCGCCAGCAGCTTGCGTACGGGGTCGGGCACTGAAGCTTTCTTT	CASSLRTGSGTEAFF
.	TRBV27	.	TRBJ1-5	TGTGCCAGCAGTTTATCGCCGGGGGGCAATCAGCCCCAGCATTTT	CASSLSPGGNQPQHF
TRBD1	TRBV6-1	.	TRBJ2-7	TGTGCCAGCAGTGAACAGGGGGACTCCTACGAGCAGTACTTC	CASSEQGDSYEQYF
TRBD1	TRBV30	.	TRBJ1-5	TGTGCCTGGAGTGGGACAGGTAGCAATCAGCCCCAGCATTTT	CAWSGTGSNQPQHF
.	TRBV28	.	TRBJ1-5	TGTGCCAGCAGTTCCCACGGTAGCAATCAGCCCCAGCATTTT	CASSSHGSNQPQHF
TRBD2	TRBV28	.	TRBJ2-1	TGTGCCAGCAGCCTAAGGGGGACTAGCGACTACAATGAGCAGTTCTTC	CASSLRGTSDYNEQFF
TRBD2	TRBV5-1	.	TRBJ2-1	TGCGCCAGCAGCGTACTTAGCGGGAGTTCCTACAATGAGCAGTTCTTC	CASSVLSGSSYNEQFF
.	TRBV19	.	TRBJ2-7	TGTGCCAGTAAAGGACAGCTGAGCTCCTACGAGCAGTACTTC	CASKGQLSSYEQYF
.	TRBV19	few	TRBJ2-5	TGTGCCAGACCGACAGGTCAGGAGACCCAGTACTTC	CARPTGQETQYF
TRBD1	TRBV5-6	.	TRBJ2-2	TGTGCCAGCAGCACCGGGACAGGGGTGTCCGGGGAGCTGTTTTTT	CASSTGTGVSGELFF
.	TRBV28	.	TRBJ2-7	TGTGCCAGCAGCCTGGCAGGCCCCTACGAGCAGTACTTC	CASSLAGPYEQYF
.	TRBV15	.	TRBJ1-2	TGTGCCACCAGCAGAGATCAGGGTCTTGTCTATGGCTACACCTTC	CATSRDQGLVYGYTF
TRBD2	TRBV9	.	TRBJ2-5	TGTGCCAGCAGCGTAGGGACTAGCGGGAGTTTATGGCAAGAGACCCAGTACTTC	CASSVGTSGSLWQETQYF
.	TRBV5-1	.	TRBJ1-1	TGCGCCAGCAGCTTGATGGGAGGGGGGCAAACTGAAGCTTTCTTT	CASSLMGGGQTEAFF
TRBD1	TRBV2	.	TRBJ2-1	TGTGCCAGCAGTGGGGGACAGAACAATGAGCAGTTCTTC	CASSGGQNNEQFF
.	TRBV9	.	TRBJ2-1	TGTGCCAGCAGCGTAGCGAGGGTGGGCAATGAGCAGTTCTTC	CASSVARVGNEQFF
TRBD2	TRBV9	once	TRBJ2-7	TGTGCCAGCAGCCGTGATACGGGGAGCGGGAGTGACGAGCAGTACTTC	CASSRDTGSGSDEQYF
.	TRBV7-9	.	TRBJ1-4	TGTGCCAGCAGCTTAGTTGAGGGAGCTAATGAAAAACTGTTTTTT	CASSLVEGANEKLFF
.	TRBV6-5	.	TRBJ2-3	TGTGCCAGCAGGCCAGGGGGCACAGATACGCAGTATTTT	CASRPGGTDTQYF
TRBD1	TRBV6-5	.	TRBJ2-7	TGTGCCAGCAGTTACTCGACAGGGGGGGGCTTGTACGAGCAGTACTTC	CASSYSTGGGLYEQYF